This is a list of T cell receptor beta chains from one sample in a study of molecular identifiers for immune sequencing clone quantification. Each CDR3 protein is one row after TCRdb ran MiXCR on the PCR reads. The table records about 630,000 distinct CDR3 sequences, approximately 24% of them present only once. Sequencing was carried out using naive CD8+ T cells from blood, with Jurkat cell RNA spiked in. The source of these receptors is a human donor in good health. Some libraries in this study had Jurkat cell RNA spiked in. CDR3s include the opening cysteine and the closing phenylalanine or tryptophan. The D gene is left open where the match is weak. Clone size is stated in some rows and not others, as once, few, many or a class when expanded.

j_call,d_call,v_call,clone_size,cdr3_aa,cdr3_nt
TRBJ2-5,TRBD2,TRBV6-2/TRBV6-3,NA,CASGRAGAGTQYF,TGTGCCAGCGGGCGAGCGGGGGCCGGGACCCAGTACTTC
TRBJ2-3,NA,TRBV25-1,NA,CASSESGYTDTQYF,TGTGCCAGCAGTGAGTCAGGATACACAGATACGCAGTATTTT
TRBJ1-4,NA,TRBV7-9,many,CASSLERQTNEKLFF,TGTGCCAGCAGCTTAGAACGACAAACGAACGAAAAACTGTTTTTT
TRBJ2-7,TRBD1,TRBV5-1,many,CASSLARGSIYEQYF,TGCGCCAGCAGCTTGGCCAGGGGGAGTATCTACGAGCAGTACTTC
TRBJ1-1,NA,TRBV28,many,CASSSPSRGAEAFF,TGTGCCAGCAGTTCACCTTCCCGAGGGGCTGAAGCTTTCTTT
TRBJ2-1,NA,TRBV7-3,NA,CASSLGRGEYNEQFF,TGTGCCAGCAGCTTAGGTCGGGGCGAGTACAATGAGCAGTTCTTC
TRBJ2-7,NA,TRBV7-9,many,CASSRRDGSSYEQYF,TGTGCCAGCAGCCGGAGGGACGGCAGCTCCTACGAGCAGTACTTC
TRBJ1-3,NA,TRBV9,few,CASSVTPGNTVYF,TGTGCCAGCAGCGTAACCCCCGGCAACACCGTATATTTT
TRBJ1-5,NA,TRBV6-6,once,CASSYSPLYSNQPQRF,TGTGCCAGCAGTTACTCTCCACTTTATAGCAATCAGCCCCAGCGTTTT
TRBJ2-7,NA,TRBV7-9,NA,CASSLAGQNYEQYF,TGTGCCAGCAGCTTAGCAGGACAGAACTACGAGCAGTACTTC
TRBJ2-5,NA,TRBV6-1,few,CASLAKTQYF,TGTGCCAGTCTAGCCAAGACCCAGTACTTC
TRBJ2-1,NA,TRBV14,many,CASSQLSLSSYNEQFF,TGTGCCAGCAGCCAGTTAAGCTTGAGCTCCTACAATGAGCAGTTCTTC
TRBJ2-3,TRBD2,TRBV2,many,CASTLAGGLDTQYF,TGTGCCAGCACCTTAGCGGGGGGCCTAGATACGCAGTATTTT
TRBJ1-4,NA,TRBV4-3,NA,CASSQADRSKTTTNEKLFF,TGCGCCAGCAGCCAAGCCGACAGGAGTAAAACCACAACTAATGAAAAACTGTTTTTT
TRBJ2-4,NA,TRBV6-2/TRBV6-3,few,CASSTALEGALGNIQYF,TGTGCCAGCAGCACAGCCTTAGAAGGGGCCCTCGGAAACATTCAGTACTTC
TRBJ2-7,NA,TRBV5-1,few,CASSLAWGWEEQYF,TGCGCCAGCAGCTTGGCCTGGGGATGGGAAGAGCAGTACTTC
TRBJ2-1,TRBD2,TRBV29-1,many,CSVEGLAGGPSSYNEQFF,TGCAGCGTTGAAGGACTAGCGGGAGGGCCTAGCTCCTACAATGAGCAGTTCTTC
TRBJ2-3,TRBD2,TRBV20-1,few,CSAREVLAGNTDTQYF,TGCAGTGCTAGAGAGGTACTAGCGGGTAACACAGATACGCAGTATTTT
TRBJ1-2,NA,TRBV30,NA,CAWSALQPNMANYGYTF,TGTGCCTGGAGTGCCCTCCAACCCAACATGGCTAACTATGGCTACACCTTC
TRBJ1-5,TRBD1,TRBV6-5,many,CASSNRGGNQPQHF,TGTGCCAGCAGCAACAGGGGCGGGAATCAGCCCCAGCATTTT
TRBJ1-1,NA,TRBV11-2,NA,CASSLGWGASIEAFF,TGTGCCAGCAGCTTAGGGTGGGGGGCCTCCATTGAAGCTTTCTTT
TRBJ2-7,NA,TRBV4-1,NA,CASSQDGQGSSYAQYF,TGCGCCAGCAGCCAAGATGGCCAGGGGAGCTCCTACGCGCAGTACTTC
TRBJ1-6,NA,TRBV21-1,few,CAPLRGAGLNSPLHF,TGTGCCCCCCTCAGAGGGGCAGGGCTAAATTCACCCCTCCACTTT
TRBJ2-1,NA,TRBV18,few,CASSPVWRVGNEQFF,TGTGCCAGCTCACCCGTTTGGAGGGTAGGCAATGAGCAGTTCTTC
TRBJ2-7,TRBD2,TRBV30,few,CAWSVGLARYEQYF,TGTGCCTGGAGTGTGGGACTAGCGCGCTACGAGCAGTACTTC
TRBJ2-5,NA,TRBV19,NA,CASSLSTRASAETQYF,TGTGCCAGTAGTCTGAGTACCCGGGCTAGCGCGGAGACCCAGTACTTC
TRBJ1-5,TRBD1,TRBV7-9,many,CASSLDRGHQPQHF,TGTGCCAGCAGCCTTGACAGGGGGCACCAGCCCCAGCATTTT
TRBJ2-7,NA,TRBV28,many,CASSWEGLDYEQYF,TGTGCCAGCAGTTGGGAAGGGCTCGACTACGAGCAGTACTTC
TRBJ1-5,NA,TRBV7-2,many,CASSPDSGNQPQHF,TGTGCCAGCAGCCCCGACAGCGGCAATCAGCCCCAGCATTTT
TRBJ2-3,NA,TRBV28,NA,CASSGRLPEDAADAHYF,TGTGCCAGCAGTGGTCGGCTACCGGAGGATGCGGCGGATGCGCACTATTTT
TRBJ2-3,NA,TRBV19,NA,CASSTLMPDTQYF,TGTGCCAGTAGTACCCTGATGCCAGATACGCAGTATTTT
TRBJ1-5,NA,TRBV7-9,many,CASSFDSARQPQHF,TGTGCCAGCAGCTTCGACTCAGCGAGACAGCCCCAGCATTTT
TRBJ1-5,TRBD1,TRBV12-3/TRBV12-4,NA,CASSLWTGENQPQHF,TGTGCCAGCAGTTTATGGACAGGGGAAAATCAGCCCCAGCATTTT
TRBJ2-3,NA,TRBV7-9,NA,CACSFGGGTDTQYF,TGTGCCTGCAGCTTTGGCGGAGGCACAGATACGCAGTATTTT
TRBJ1-4,NA,TRBV20-1,many,CSAQTGTANEKLFF,TGCAGTGCTCAGACCGGGACGGCAAATGAAAAACTGTTTTTT
TRBJ1-3,NA,TRBV4-3,NA,CASSQDGSGSGNTIYF,TGCGCCAGCAGCCAAGACGGGTCAGGGTCCGGAAACACCATATATTTT
TRBJ2-5,TRBD1,TRBV12-3/TRBV12-4,NA,CASSSRTGGLETQYF,TGTGCCAGCAGTTCTCGGACAGGGGGTTTAGAGACCCAGTACTTC
TRBJ1-3,NA,TRBV7-8,NA,CTSSLEVVSSGNTIYF,TGTACCAGCAGCTTAGAAGTAGTCAGCTCTGGAAACACCATATATTTT
TRBJ2-2,TRBD1,TRBV6-6,NA,CASSYTRGWEPTGELFF,TGTGCCAGCAGTTACACCAGGGGGTGGGAACCCACCGGGGAGCTGTTTTTT
TRBJ2-7,TRBD2,TRBV29-1,NA,CSVAGTSGSSHEQYF,TGCAGCGTCGCCGGGACTAGCGGTAGCTCCCACGAGCAGTACTTC
TRBJ1-1,TRBD1,TRBV20-1,NA,CSARGYRGRVREAFF,TGCAGTGCTAGAGGCTACAGGGGGCGAGTCCGCGAAGCTTTCTTT
TRBJ2-7,TRBD1,TRBV27,NA,CASRGTGGSYEQYF,TGTGCCAGCAGGGGGACAGGGGGTTCCTACGAGCAGTACTTC
TRBJ2-2,NA,TRBV27,many,CASSLGDNTGELFF,TGTGCCAGCAGTTTGGGAGATAACACCGGGGAGCTGTTTTTT
TRBJ1-1,TRBD1,TRBV27,many,CASSLTGAQKAFF,TGTGCCAGCAGTTTAACAGGGGCCCAAAAGGCTTTCTTT
TRBJ2-2,NA,TRBV6-2/TRBV6-3,many,CASSYSLRDKNTGELFF,TGTGCCAGCAGTTACTCACTCAGGGACAAGAACACCGGGGAGCTGTTTTTT
TRBJ2-2,NA,TRBV19,few,CASRFLPAGELFF,TGTGCCAGTAGGTTCCTCCCGGCCGGGGAGCTGTTTTTT
TRBJ1-5,NA,TRBV6-5,many,CASSLTGPSLHQPQHF,TGTGCCAGCAGCCTGACAGGTCCCTCCCTTCATCAGCCCCAGCATTTT
TRBJ1-1,TRBD1,TRBV28,few,CASSPWDRVTEAFF,TGTGCCAGCAGCCCCTGGGACAGGGTGACTGAAGCTTTCTTT
TRBJ2-3,NA,TRBV19,NA,CASSFSFRGTPTDTQYF,TGTGCCAGTAGTTTTTCCTTCAGGGGCACACCCACAGATACGCAGTATTTT
TRBJ2-7,NA,TRBV7-2,NA,CASSLSAGAIYYEQYF,TGTGCCAGCAGCTTATCGGCGGGGGCGATCTACTACGAGCAGTACTTC
TRBJ2-7,NA,TRBV4-3,few,CASSPEVWPLPYEQYF,TGCGCCAGCAGCCCCGAAGTGTGGCCGCTCCCCTACGAGCAGTACTTC
TRBJ2-2,NA,TRBV20-1,many,CSARDLHSTGELFF,TGCAGTGCTAGAGATCTACATTCCACCGGGGAGCTGTTTTTT
TRBJ2-3,TRBD1,TRBV5-3,once,CAGSLGGTGGDTQYF,TGTGCCGGCAGCTTGGGTGGGACAGGGGGAGATACGCAGTATTTT
TRBJ2-5,TRBD2,TRBV5-1,NA,CASSKGTSGGLQETQYF,TGCGCCAGCAGCAAGGGGACTAGCGGGGGACTCCAAGAGACCCAGTACTTC
TRBJ2-7,NA,TRBV11-2,NA,CASSLGGHPYEQYF,TGTGCCAGCAGCTTAGGTGGACACCCCTACGAGCAGTACTTC
TRBJ1-4,NA,TRBV7-9,NA,CASRAPGPEEEKPFF,TGTGCCAGCAGGGCACCGGGACCCGAGGAGGAAAAACCGTTTTTT
TRBJ1-5,NA,TRBV5-6,many,CASSLIGESNQPQHF,TGTGCCAGCAGCTTGATCGGGGAGAGCAATCAGCCCCAGCATTTT
TRBJ2-1,TRBD1,TRBV27,NA,CASSFQDRGSEQFF,TGTGCCAGCAGTTTCCAGGACAGGGGGAGTGAGCAGTTCTTC
TRBJ1-3,NA,TRBV25-1,many,CASKPRETGNTIYF,TGTGCCAGCAAACCCAGGGAGACCGGGAACACCATATATTTT